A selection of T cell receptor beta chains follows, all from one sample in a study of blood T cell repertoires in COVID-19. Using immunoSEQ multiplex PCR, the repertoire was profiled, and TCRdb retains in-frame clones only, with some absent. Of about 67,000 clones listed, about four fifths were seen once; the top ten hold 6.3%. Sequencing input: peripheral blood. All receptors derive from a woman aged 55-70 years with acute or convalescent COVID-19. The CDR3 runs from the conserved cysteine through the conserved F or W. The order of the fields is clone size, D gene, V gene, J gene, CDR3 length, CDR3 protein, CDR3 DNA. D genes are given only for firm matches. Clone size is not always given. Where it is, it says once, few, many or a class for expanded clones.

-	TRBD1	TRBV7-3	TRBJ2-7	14	CASSPRDSSYEQYF	TGTGCCAGCAGCCCCCGGGACAGTTCCTACGAGCAGTACTTC
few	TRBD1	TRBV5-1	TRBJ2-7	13	CASSADRDHEQYF	TGCGCCAGCAGCGCCGACAGGGACCACGAGCAGTACTTC
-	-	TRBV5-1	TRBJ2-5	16	CASSRVLSGGEETQYF	TGCGCCAGCAGCCGGGTCTTATCGGGTGGAGAGGAGACCCAGTACTTC
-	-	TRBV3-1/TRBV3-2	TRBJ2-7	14	CASSQGLISYEQYF	TGTGCCAGCAGCCAGGGACTGATATCCTACGAGCAGTACTTC
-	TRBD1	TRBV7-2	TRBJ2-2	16	CASSHAGGPSTGELFF	TGTGCCAGCAGCCATGCAGGGGGTCCGAGCACCGGGGAGCTGTTTTTT
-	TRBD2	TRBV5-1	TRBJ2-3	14	CASSLRGGRDTQYF	TGCGCCAGCAGCTTACGGGGGGGCCGGGATACGCAGTATTTT
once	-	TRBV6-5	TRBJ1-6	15	CASMIRETTHSPLHF	TGTGCCAGCATGATTCGGGAGACCACGCATTCACCCCTCCACTTT
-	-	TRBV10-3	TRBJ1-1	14	CAISDYPQGREAFF	TGTGCCATCAGTGACTACCCACAGGGAAGGGAAGCTTTCTTT
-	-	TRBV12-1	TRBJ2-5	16	CASSSPRREGGETQYF	TGTGCCAGCAGCTCCCCCCGCAGAGAGGGTGGCGAGACCCAGTACTTC
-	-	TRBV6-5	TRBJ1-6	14	CASSPAGANSPLHF	TGTGCCAGCAGTCCCGCGGGGGCCAATTCACCCCTCCACTTT
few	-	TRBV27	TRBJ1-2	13	CASKPPSGHGYTF	TGTGCCAGCAAACCTCCCTCAGGCCATGGCTACACCTTC
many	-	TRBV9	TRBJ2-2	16	CASSLRAGGITGELFF	TGTGCCAGCAGCCTAAGGGCCGGAGGGATCACCGGGGAGCTGTTTTTT
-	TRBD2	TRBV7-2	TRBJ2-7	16	CASSRTSGGRVEEQYF	TGTGCCAGCAGCCGGACTAGCGGGGGGCGAGTGGAGGAGCAGTACTTC
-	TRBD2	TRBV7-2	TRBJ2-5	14	CASSQVLAGETQYF	TGTGCCAGCAGCCAAGTACTAGCGGGAGAGACCCAGTACTTC
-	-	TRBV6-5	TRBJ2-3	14	CASSTDFSTDTQYF	TGTGCCAGCAGTACAGATTTTAGCACAGATACGCAGTATTTT
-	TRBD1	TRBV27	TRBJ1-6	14	CASSLLGQNSPLHF	TGTGCCAGCAGTTTATTGGGACAGAATTCACCCCTCCACTTT
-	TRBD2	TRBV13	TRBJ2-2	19	CASSSSGGALSYVPGELFF	TGTGCCAGCAGCTCCAGCGGGGGGGCTCTCAGTTACGTACCCGGGGAGCTGTTTTTT
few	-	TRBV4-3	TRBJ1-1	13	CASAGGAGTEAFF	TGCGCCAGCGCTGGAGGGGCGGGCACTGAAGCTTTCTTT
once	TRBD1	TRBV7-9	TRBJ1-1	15	CASSLGTAESGEAFF	TGTGCCAGCAGCTTGGGGACAGCCGAAAGTGGTGAAGCTTTCTTT
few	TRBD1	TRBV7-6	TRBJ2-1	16	CASSRFTGTVYNEQFF	TGTGCCAGCAGCAGGTTTACGGGGACAGTCTACAATGAGCAGTTCTTC
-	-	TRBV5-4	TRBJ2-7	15	CASSLGDIGRYEQYF	TGTGCCAGCAGCTTGGGGGACATCGGGCGCTACGAGCAGTACTTC
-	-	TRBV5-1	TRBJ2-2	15	CASRYDGANTGELFF	TGCGCCAGCAGGTATGACGGGGCGAACACCGGGGAGCTGTTTTTT
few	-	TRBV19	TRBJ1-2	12	CASFQSGAGYTF	TGTGCCTCTTTCCAAAGCGGGGCTGGCTACACCTTC
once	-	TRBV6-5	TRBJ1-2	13	CASSLGTNYGYTF	TGTGCCAGCAGCCTGGGGACAAACTATGGCTACACCTTC
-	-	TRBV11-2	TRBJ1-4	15	CASSLGGVNNEKLFF	TGTGCCAGCAGCTTAGGAGGTGTGAATAATGAAAAACTGTTTTTT
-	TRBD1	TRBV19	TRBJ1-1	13	CASSLTGATEAFF	TGTGCCAGTAGTCTTACAGGGGCTACAGAAGCTTTCTTT
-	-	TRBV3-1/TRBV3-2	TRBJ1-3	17	CASSQRGKFGSGNTIYF	TGTGCCAGCAGCCAGAGGGGGAAGTTCGGCTCTGGAAACACCATATATTTT
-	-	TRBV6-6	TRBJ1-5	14	CASREQGTNQPQHF	TGTGCCAGCAGGGAACAGGGAACGAATCAGCCCCAGCATTTT
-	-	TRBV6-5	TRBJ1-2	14	CAAYRQAISYGYTF	TGTGCCGCATACAGACAGGCTATTTCCTATGGCTACACCTTC
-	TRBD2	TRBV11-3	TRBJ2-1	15	CASSLLGGGLNEQFF	TGTGCCAGCAGCTTACTCGGGGGGGGCCTTAATGAGCAGTTCTTC
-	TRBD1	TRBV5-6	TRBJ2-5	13	CASSPGGRETQYF	TGTGCCAGCAGCCCAGGGGGCCGAGAGACCCAGTACTTC
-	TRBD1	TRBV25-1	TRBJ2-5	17	CASSDDGGQGPPGTQYF	TGTGCCAGCAGTGATGACGGAGGACAGGGCCCTCCGGGGACCCAGTACTTC
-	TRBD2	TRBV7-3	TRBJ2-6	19	CASSLDMAAGLSGANVLTF	TGTGCCAGCAGCTTAGATATGGCAGCGGGGCTCTCTGGGGCCAACGTCCTGACTTTC
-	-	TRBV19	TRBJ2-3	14	CASSSIRQADTQYF	TGTGCCAGTAGTTCAATAAGGCAGGCAGATACGCAGTATTTT
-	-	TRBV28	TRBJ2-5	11	CASSFIETQYF	TGTGCCAGCAGTTTCATCGAGACCCAGTACTTC
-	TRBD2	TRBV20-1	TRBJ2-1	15	CSASKTSGGWGEQFF	TGCAGTGCTAGTAAGACTAGCGGGGGGTGGGGTGAGCAGTTCTTC
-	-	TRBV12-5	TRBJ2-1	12	CASHEGYNEQFF	TGTGCTAGCCACGAGGGCTACAATGAGCAGTTCTTC
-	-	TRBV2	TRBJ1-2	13	CASSETRGAGYTF	TGTGCCAGCAGTGAGACCAGGGGAGCTGGCTACACCTTC
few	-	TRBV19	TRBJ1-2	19	CASSMEAGLGATTHYGYTF	TGTGCCAGTAGTATGGAGGCGGGGCTGGGTGCCACGACCCACTATGGCTACACCTTC
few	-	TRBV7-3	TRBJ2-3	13	CASSPRQAGTQYF	TGTGCCAGCAGCCCTCGGCAGGCGGGCACGCAGTATTTT
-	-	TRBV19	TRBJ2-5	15	CASTRRGSGQETQYF	TGTGCCAGTACCCGGAGAGGGTCGGGGCAAGAGACCCAGTACTTC
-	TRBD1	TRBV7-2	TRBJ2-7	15	CASSVRGTDSYEQYF	TGTGCCAGCAGCGTTCGAGGGACAGACTCCTACGAGCAGTACTTC
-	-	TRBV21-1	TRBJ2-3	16	CASSKESQGSTDTQYF	TGTGCCAGCAGCAAAGAAAGCCAGGGGAGCACAGATACGCAGTATTTT
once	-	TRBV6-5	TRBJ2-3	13	CASSPPGTDTQYF	TGTGCCAGCAGTCCCCCGGGGACAGATACGCAGTATTTT
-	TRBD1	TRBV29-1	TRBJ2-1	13	CSVVTGGHNEQFF	TGCAGCGTTGTAACAGGGGGTCACAATGAGCAGTTCTTC
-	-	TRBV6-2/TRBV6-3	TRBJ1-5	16	CASSYHRGAGNQPQHF	TGTGCCAGCAGTTACCATCGGGGGGCGGGCAATCAGCCCCAGCATTTT
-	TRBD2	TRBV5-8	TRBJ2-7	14	CASSLAGGPYEQYF	TGTGCCAGCAGCTTAGCGGGGGGGCCCTACGAGCAGTACTTC
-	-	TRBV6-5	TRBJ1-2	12	CASSKPNYGYTF	TGTGCCAGCAGTAAACCTAATTATGGCTACACCTTC
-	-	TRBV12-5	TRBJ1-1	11	CASQLNTEAFF	TGTGCTAGTCAGTTGAACACTGAAGCTTTCTTT
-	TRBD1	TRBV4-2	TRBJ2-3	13	CAGSTGSGDTQYF	TGTGCCGGTTCGACAGGGTCCGGAGATACGCAGTATTTT
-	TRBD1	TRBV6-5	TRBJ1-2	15	CAGSRTGANVYGYTF	TGTGCCGGCTCCCGGACAGGGGCTAACGTCTATGGCTACACCTTC
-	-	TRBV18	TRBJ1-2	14	CASSPPGDMEGYTF	TGTGCCAGCTCACCACCGGGGGACATGGAGGGCTACACCTTC
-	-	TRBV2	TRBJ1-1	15	CASSEATTVGPRAFF	TGTGCCAGCAGTGAAGCTACGACAGTTGGCCCAAGAGCTTTCTTT